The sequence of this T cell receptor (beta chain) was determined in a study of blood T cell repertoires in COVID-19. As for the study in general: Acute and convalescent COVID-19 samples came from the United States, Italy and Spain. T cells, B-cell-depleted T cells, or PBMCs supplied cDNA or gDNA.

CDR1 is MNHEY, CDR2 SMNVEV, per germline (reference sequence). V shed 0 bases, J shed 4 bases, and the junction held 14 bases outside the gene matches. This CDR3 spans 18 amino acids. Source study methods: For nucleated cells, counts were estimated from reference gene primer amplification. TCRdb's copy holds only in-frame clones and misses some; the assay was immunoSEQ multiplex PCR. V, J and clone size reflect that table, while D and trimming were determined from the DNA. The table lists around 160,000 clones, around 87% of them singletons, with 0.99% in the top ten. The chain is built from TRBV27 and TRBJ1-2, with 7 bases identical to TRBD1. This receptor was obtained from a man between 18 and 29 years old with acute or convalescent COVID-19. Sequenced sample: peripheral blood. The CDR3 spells CASSLSYIVQGNSYGYTF. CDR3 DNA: TGTGCCAGCAGTTTATCTTACATCGTACAGGGGAATAGCTATGGCTACACCTTC.